This entry is about one T cell receptor (beta chain). At one end the junction does not follow the germline gene, possibly because of a read error. The data derive from a study of blood T cell repertoires in COVID-19. In the study overall: Acute and convalescent COVID-19 samples came from the United States, Italy and Spain. Sources were T cells, B-cell-depleted T cells, or PBMCs; the material itself was cDNA or gDNA.

Some clones are missing from TCRdb's copy, which holds only in-frame ones; the method was immunoSEQ multiplex PCR. The sample holds around 150,000 clones, about three quarters seen once. The CDR3 totals 15 residues. Germline CDR1 reads SSHAT; CDR2 reads FNYEAQ (reference sequence). The sample comprised peripheral blood. This sequence was found in a woman aged 80 or over with active or convalescent COVID-19. This chain connects TRBV7-7 to TRBJ2-5, with 9 positions matching TRBD2. CDR3 amino acids: CASSSVAGAQETQYF. The CDR3 DNA reads TGTGCTAGCAGCTCTGTAGCGGGGGCACAAGAGACCCAGTACTTC.